One and the same sample provided the 15 T cell receptor beta chains below, sequenced in a study of blood T cell repertoires in COVID-19. Here immunoSEQ multiplex PCR was the method, and the copy in TCRdb shows in-frame clones only, minus some. The data show some 130,000 clones, approximately 83% seen once. Sequencing used peripheral blood. All receptors come from a woman aged 50 to 60 who had recovered from COVID-19.

The chain is built from TRBV29-1 and TRBJ1-1; D is undetermined. V shed 6 bases and J shed 5 bases, with 16 bases lying between them. This CDR3 spans 13 amino acids. From germline, CDR1 is SQVTM and CDR2 ANQGSEA. CDR3 region: CSVEGSVRTEAFF. The DNA for the CDR3 is TGCAGCGTGGAGGGTTCCGTGAGGACTGAAGCTTTCTTT.

Here the CDR3 DNA reads TGTGCCAGCAGCCAAGTGAGCGGGAGCTTGTTTGTCGGGGAGCTGTTTTTT. Its protein product is CASSQVSGSLFVGELFF. This chain joins TRBV3-1 (or the pseudogene TRBV3-2) and TRBJ2-2; 8 bases fit TRBD2. Germline V CDR1 and CDR2: LGHDT, YNNKEL (reference sequence). CDR3 size: 17 residues. V shed 1 base and J 7 bases; nucleotides not matched to a gene: 11.

V gene TRBV11-1 combines with J gene TRBJ2-5, with D maybe TRBD1 (6 bases). There are 16 residues in the CDR3. The germline CDR1 and CDR2 sequences are SGHAT and FQDESV (reference sequence). Between the trimmed V and J ends, which lost 1 base and 1 base, there was a span of 13 bases. The CDR3 loop is CASSLGPGATQETQYF. CDR3 DNA sequence: TGTGCCAGCAGCTTAGGGCCAGGGGCCACCCAAGAGACCCAGTACTTC.

This rearrangement joins TRBV6-1 to TRBJ2-2; maybe TRBD2 (6 bases). Germline V CDR1 and CDR2: MNHNS, SASEGT. The CDR3 covers 16 residues. V was clipped by 4 bases and J by 1 base, with 13 bases between them. CDR3 nucleotides: TGTGCCAGCAGTGGGGGGGACTTTTGGAACACCGGGGAGCTGTTTTTT. It codes for CASSGGDFWNTGELFF.

V and J are TRBV5-6 and TRBJ2-5; 15 positions agree with TRBD2. The V gene end was trimmed by 3 bases and the J gene end by 5 bases; junction bases not matched to a gene: 8. CDR1 is SGHDT, CDR2 YYEEEE, per germline. The CDR3 sequence is 17 residues long. CDR3 residues: CASSSNGLAGGRETQYF. Written as DNA, the CDR3 is TGTGCCAGCAGCTCGAATGGACTAGCGGGAGGGAGGGAGACCCAGTACTTC.

V usage is TRBV5-1 and J usage is TRBJ1-2; 8 positions match TRBD1. The V segment lost 5 bases and the J segment 2 bases; nucleotides outside the gene matches: 8. The CDR3 spans 15 residues. Germline CDR1 is SGHRS and CDR2 is YFSETQ. CDR3 DNA sequence: TGCGCCAGCAGTCTGCAGACAGGGGCGAACTATGGCTACACCTTC. Amino acid sequence: CASSLQTGANYGYTF. Supplemented by reference TRBV5-1 and TRBJ1-2, the full variable domain reads KAGVTQTPRYLIKTRGQQVTLSCSPISGHRSVSWYQQTPGQGLQFLFEYFSETQRNKGNFPGRFSGRQFSNSRSEMNVSTLELGDSALYLCASSLQTGANYGYTFGSGTRLTVV.

The rearrangement joins TRBV14 to TRBJ2-3; D perhaps matches TRBD1 (6 bases). V gave up 2 bases and J gave up 3 bases, with 21 bases separating them. CDR1 and CDR2 (germline): SGHDN, FVKESK. This CDR3 is 18 amino acids long. The CDR3 region has the DNA TGTGCCAGCAGCCAATTGCTGGGTCGGGCAGGGGCAACAGATACGCAGTATTTT. It codes for CASSQLLGRAGATDTQYF. The full variable domain, with the rest looked up from reference TRBV14 and TRBJ2-3, is EAGVTQFPSHSVIEKGQTVTLRCDPISGHDNLYWYRRVMGKEIKFLLHFVKESKQDESGMPNNRFLAERTGGTYSTLKVQPAELEDSGVYFCASSQLLGRAGATDTQYFGPGTRLTVL.

The CDR3 is CASSQRGQLNYGYTF. The DNA of the CDR3 is TGTGCCAGCAGCCAAAGGGGACAGCTTAACTATGGCTACACCTTC. The V and J genes are TRBV3-1 (or the pseudogene TRBV3-2) and TRBJ1-2; 7 positions match TRBD1. There are 15 residues in the CDR3. CDR1 is LGHDT, CDR2 YNNKEL, per germline (reference sequence). V dropped 2 bases and J dropped 1; count of bases not matched to a gene: 4.

This chain joins TRBV5-6 and TRBJ1-5; unclear D gene. Looked up from germline, CDR1 is SGHDT and CDR2 is YYEEEE. CDR3 size: 11 residues. V lost 4 bases, J lost 5 bases, and 4 bases lay in between. CDR3 sequence reads: CASSPYQPQHF. CDR3 coding DNA: TGTGCCAGCAGCCCTTATCAGCCCCAGCATTTT. Based on the CDR3 plus reference TRBV5-6 and TRBJ1-5, the full variable domain is DAGVTQSPTHLIKTRGQQVTLRCSPKSGHDTVSWYQQALGQGPQFIFQYYEEEERQRGNFPDRFSGHQFPNYSSELNVNALLLGDSALYLCASSPYQPQHFGDGTRLSIL.

The genes are TRBV28 and TRBJ1-1; no reliable D call. V was pared by 3 bases and J by 0 bases, with 11 bases between. The germline CDR1 and CDR2 sequences are MDHEN and SYDVKM. CDR3 length: 15 residues. CDR3 loop: CASSLGGQLNTEAFF. CDR3 DNA sequence: TGTGCCAGCAGTTTGGGTGGGCAGTTGAACACTGAAGCTTTCTTT. The variable domain in full, completed from reference TRBV28 and TRBJ1-1, reads DVKVTQSSRYLVKRTGEKVFLECVQDMDHENMFWYRQDPGLGLRLIYFSYDVKMKEKGDIPEGYSVSREKKERFSLILESASTNQTSMYLCASSLGGQLNTEAFFGQGTRLTVV.

The V gene is TRBV2, the J gene TRBJ1-5; D might be TRBD1 (6 bases). V lost 6 bases, J lost 0 bases, and 18 bases lay in between. Germline loops: CDR1 SNHLY, CDR2 FYNNEI. The CDR3 covers 17 residues. In nucleotides, the CDR3 is TGTGCCAGCAGCCTCTACCGGGACACGGATAGCAATCAGCCCCAGCATTTT. As protein: CASSLYRDTDSNQPQHF.

The gene calls are TRBV5-1 and TRBJ1-3, with a tentative D call TRBD1 (6 bases). The V gene's germline CDR1 is SGHRS and CDR2 YFSETQ. Trimming shortened V by 0 bases and J by 4 bases, and 11 bases separated the two germline ends. CDR3 size: 15 residues. CDR3 region: CASSLVPGTGNTIYF. Written as DNA, the CDR3 is TGCGCCAGCAGCTTGGTCCCAGGGACAGGAAACACCATATATTTT.

The V and J genes are TRBV25-1 and TRBJ1-4; 8 positions agree with TRBD1. The J segment lost 6 bases and the V segment lost 7 bases, leaving 4 bases of the junction unmatched. CDR1 MGHDK and CDR2 SYGVNS come from the germline V gene. This CDR3 contains 13 residues. The CDR3 coding sequence is TGTGCCAGCACCGGGACAGGTCATGAAAAACTGTTTTTT. This sequence encodes CASTGTGHEKLFF.

This clone was counted a single time. Germline and junction disagree at one end, which may indicate a read error. The rearrangement links TRBV6-2 or TRBV6-3 to TRBJ1-2; D is perhaps TRBD1 (5 bases). This CDR3 is 14 amino acids long. Germline-derived CDR1 and CDR2 are MNHEY and SVGEGT. This CDR3 is CASTYDIPRGGYTF. CDR3 coding DNA: TGTGCCAGCACTTACGACATTCCAAGGGGCGGCTACACCTTC.

The chain is built from TRBV5-1 and TRBJ1-2; 9 nucleotides match TRBD1. Trimming at V came to 4 bases and at J to 4 bases, leaving 8 bases not matched to a gene. Germline lookup yields CDR1 SGHRS and CDR2 YFSETQ. CDR3 length equals 15 residues. CDR3 protein: CASSPYRGPGYGYTF. CDR3 sequence (DNA): TGCGCCAGCAGCCCCTACAGGGGGCCAGGCTATGGCTACACCTTC.